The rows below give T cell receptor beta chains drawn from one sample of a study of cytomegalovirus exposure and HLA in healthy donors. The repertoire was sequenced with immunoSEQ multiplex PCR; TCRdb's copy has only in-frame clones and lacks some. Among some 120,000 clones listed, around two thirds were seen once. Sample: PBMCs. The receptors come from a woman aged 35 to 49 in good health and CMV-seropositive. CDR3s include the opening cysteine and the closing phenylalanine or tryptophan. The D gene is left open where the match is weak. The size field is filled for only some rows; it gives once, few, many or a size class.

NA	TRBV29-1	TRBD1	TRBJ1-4	CSAHRGDGEKLFF	TGCAGCGCCCACAGGGGAGACGGTGAAAAACTGTTTTTT
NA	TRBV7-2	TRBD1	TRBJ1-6	CASSPDRGSPLHF	TGTGCCAGCAGCCCGGACAGGGGATCACCCCTCCACTTT
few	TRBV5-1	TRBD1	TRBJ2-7	CASSLTGTGQDEQYF	TGCGCCAGCAGCCTGACCGGGACAGGGCAAGATGAGCAGTACTTC
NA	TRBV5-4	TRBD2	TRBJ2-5	CASSRPSGGSETQYF	TGTGCCAGCAGCCGTCCTAGCGGGGGGTCGGAGACCCAGTACTTC
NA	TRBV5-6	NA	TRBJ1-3	CASSLLQNSGNTIYF	TGTGCCAGCAGCTTGCTACAGAACTCTGGAAACACCATATATTTT
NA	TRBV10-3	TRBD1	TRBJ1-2	CAISEDAGGHGYTF	TGTGCCATCAGTGAGGACGCAGGGGGCCATGGCTACACCTTC
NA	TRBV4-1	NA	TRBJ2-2	CASSQVDTAGELFF	TGCGCCAGCAGCCAAGTAGATACGGCCGGGGAGCTGTTTTTT
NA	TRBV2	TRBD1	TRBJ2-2	CASSQRGLLRVGELFF	TGTGCCAGCAGTCAAAGGGGGCTCCTTAGGGTCGGGGAGCTGTTTTTT
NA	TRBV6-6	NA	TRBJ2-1	CASSYSTYNEQFF	TGTGCCAGCAGTTACTCCACCTACAATGAGCAGTTCTTC
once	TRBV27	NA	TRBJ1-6	CASSFDRRGNSPLHF	TGTGCCAGCAGTTTTGACAGGCGCGGTAATTCACCCCTCCACTTT
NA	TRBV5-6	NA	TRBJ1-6	CASSLDINNSPLHF	TGTGCCAGCAGCTTGGACATAAATAATTCACCCCTCCACTTT
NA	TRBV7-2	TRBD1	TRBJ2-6	CASSQTGTRSGANVLTF	TGTGCCAGCAGCCAGACAGGGACCCGCTCTGGGGCCAACGTCCTGACTTTC
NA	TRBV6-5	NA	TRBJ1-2	CASSSRPYGYTF	TGTGCCAGCAGTTCCCGTCCCTATGGCTACACCTTC
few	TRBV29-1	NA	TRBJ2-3	CSVEGREATDTQYF	TGCAGCGTTGAAGGCAGGGAAGCTACAGATACGCAGTATTTT
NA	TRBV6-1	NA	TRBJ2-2	CASSERLGDWTGELFF	TGTGCCAGCAGTGAAAGGTTGGGGGACTGGACCGGGGAGCTGTTTTTT
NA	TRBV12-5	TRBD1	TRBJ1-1	CASGPHRDSEAFF	TGTGCTAGTGGTCCACACCGGGACAGTGAAGCTTTCTTT
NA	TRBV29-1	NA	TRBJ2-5	CSVDGPAGGETQYF	TGCAGCGTTGACGGCCCAGCGGGTGGAGAGACCCAGTACTTC
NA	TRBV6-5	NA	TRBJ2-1	CASRKDSYNEQFF	TGTGCCAGCAGAAAGGACAGTTACAATGAGCAGTTCTTC
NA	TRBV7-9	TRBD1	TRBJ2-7	CASSLDRTGPDEQYF	TGTGCCAGCAGCTTAGATCGGACAGGACCTGACGAGCAGTACTTC
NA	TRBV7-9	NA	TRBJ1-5	CASSLTGLSNQPQHF	TGTGCCAGCAGCTTAACAGGGTTAAGCAATCAGCCCCAGCATTTT
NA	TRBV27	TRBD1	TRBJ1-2	CASRDRGGYTF	TGTGCCAGCAGGGACAGGGGGGGCTACACCTTC
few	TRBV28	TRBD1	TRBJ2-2	CASRSGGWIDTGELFF	TGTGCCAGCAGATCAGGGGGCTGGATTGACACCGGGGAGCTGTTTTTT
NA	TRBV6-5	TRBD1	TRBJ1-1	CASSRTGGAGTEAFF	TGTGCCAGCAGTCGGACAGGGGGCGCGGGCACTGAAGCTTTCTTT
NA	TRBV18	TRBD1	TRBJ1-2	CASSPDMTGLGYGYTF	TGTGCCAGCTCACCCGATATGACAGGGTTGGGGTATGGCTACACCTTC
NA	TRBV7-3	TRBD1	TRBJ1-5	CASSLGIRQGTTQPQHF	TGTGCCAGCAGCTTGGGCATCAGACAGGGGACTACTCAGCCCCAGCATTTT
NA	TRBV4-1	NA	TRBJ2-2	CASSPFMTGELFF	TGCGCCAGCAGCCCCTTTATGACCGGGGAGCTGTTTTTT
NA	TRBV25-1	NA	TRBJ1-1	CASSQRGMAEAFF	TGTGCCAGCAGCCAGAGAGGGATGGCCGAAGCTTTCTTT
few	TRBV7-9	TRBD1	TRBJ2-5	CASSLYLGTEQETQYF	TGTGCCAGCAGCTTATACTTAGGGACAGAGCAAGAGACCCAGTACTTC